These 2 T cell receptor beta chains originate from one sample sequenced in a study of human T cells and chemical hapten exposure. MiXCR, run by TCRdb on the RACE reads, gives a single entry per CDR3 protein. The repertoire consists of fewer than 200,000 distinct CDR3 sequences, with around 30% occurring once and the leading ten covering 2.1%. Time point denoted: patch test 3, about 24 weeks after DPC sensitization. Treatment noted: therapeutic diphenylcyclopropenone sensitization with weekly scalp DPC. Material: whole blood, obtained in connection with sensitization to the hapten diphenylcyclopropenone (DPC). Source of these receptors: a woman between 18 and 30 years old with alopecia areata. Some clones in this sample may be carry-over from other donors' samples.

This clonotype was found a few times. The chain is built from TRBV29-1 and TRBJ2-7; 10 positions match TRBD1. The CDR3 is 17 residues long. J lost 5 bases, V lost 4 bases, and 17 bases had no gene match. Germline loops: CDR1 SQVTM, CDR2 ANQGSEA. The CDR3 bases are TGCAGCGTTGGGGTGCGGCCCCTCGGGACAGGGGTCAACGAGCAGTACTTC. This translates into CSVGVRPLGTGVNEQYF.

This clonotype was detected only a few times. This chain connects TRBV9 to TRBJ1-5, with TRBD1 identical over 7 bases. The ends lost 4 bases at V and 2 bases at J; junction bases unmatched: 6. Germline CDR1 SGDLS, CDR2 YYNGEE. The CDR3 sequence is 15 residues long. Here the CDR3 DNA reads TGTGCCAGCAGCCCACAGGGGTCCGGCAATCAGCCCCAGCATTTT. Translated, it gives CASSPQGSGNQPQHF.